These T cell receptor beta chains were read from a single sample in a study of post-analysis software for immune sequencing data. TCRdb re-called the PCR reads with MiXCR, one entry per CDR3 protein. The sample contains about 760,000 distinct CDR3 sequences, just under 30% of which appear only once. The specimen was blood. Receptor source: a girl under 18 with multiple sclerosis. Each CDR3 is given with its conserved first and last residue. A D gene is named only where the DNA matches it firmly. The listing skips clone size in some rows; elsewhere it reads once, few, many or a size class.

NA TRBJ1-2 12 TRBV12-3/TRBV12-4 NA TGTGCCAGCAGTTTTTCGGCACTGCTCTACACCTTC CASSFSALLYTF
TRBD1 TRBJ1-2 14 TRBV5-1 NA TGCGCCAGCAGCCATGGGCAGGGGGCCTATGGCTACACCTTC CASSHGQGAYGYTF
NA TRBJ2-3 16 TRBV13 NA TGTGCCAGCAACGGCCCCCCCAAAACTAAAATAGATACGCAGTATTTT CASNGPPKTKIDTQYF
TRBD1 TRBJ2-1 17 TRBV28 NA TGTGCCAGCAGAATAGGGACAGCCCCGATTAACTACAATGAGCAGTTCTTC CASRIGTAPINYNEQFF
NA TRBJ2-7 12 TRBV5-1 few TGCGCCAGCAGGCAGGAAACCTACGAGCAGTACTTC CASRQETYEQYF
NA TRBJ2-1 12 TRBV20-1 many TGCAGTGCTGGAGCCCCGGGGGATGAGCAGTTCTTC CSAGAPGDEQFF
NA TRBJ1-2 14 TRBV7-2 NA TGTGCCAGCAGCTTAGAAGGGTTTATAGGAGGCTACACCTTC CASSLEGFIGGYTF
NA TRBJ2-5 13 TRBV7-9 NA TGTGCCAGCAGCTTAGCACAGCCAGAGACCCAGTACTTC CASSLAQPETQYF
NA TRBJ1-6 13 TRBV20-1 NA TGCAGTGCTAGATCCGGGAATAATTCACCCCTCCACTTT CSARSGNNSPLHF
NA TRBJ2-7 14 TRBV28 few TGTGCCAGCAGCTCTGGGACCGAGGTTTACGAGCAGTACTTC CASSSGTEVYEQYF
NA TRBJ1-5 14 TRBV29-1 few TGCAGCGTTGGGGGAACAGGGCCAAATCAGCCCCAGCATTTT CSVGGTGPNQPQHF
TRBD1 TRBJ1-2 15 TRBV5-1 NA TGCGCCAGCAGCGCGAATCAGGGGGAACACTATGGCTACACCTTC CASSANQGEHYGYTF
NA TRBJ2-7 14 TRBV2 NA TGTGCCAGCAGTGTATTGAGACAGCACTACGAGCAGTACTTC CASSVLRQHYEQYF
NA TRBJ2-3 13 TRBV9 few TGTGCCAGCAGCGGGACCCGCACAGATACGCAGTATTTT CASSGTRTDTQYF
TRBD2 TRBJ2-7 15 TRBV10-3 NA TGTGCCATCAGTCGACTAGCGGGAGAGCAATACGAGCAGTACTTC CAISRLAGEQYEQYF
NA TRBJ2-5 13 TRBV29-1 NA TGCAGTGGGGGTCCACGGGGACAAGAGACCCAGTACTTC CSGGPRGQETQYF